This TCR beta chain was captured by sequencing in a study of cytomegalovirus exposure and HLA in healthy donors. Broader study findings: A later analysis linked a missense variant in DCLRE1C to the trimming of TCR beta V and J genes. The classifier reportedly diagnosed cytomegalovirus status with high specificity and sensitivity.

Remarks on this clone: No antigen is known for it.

CDR1 and CDR2 (germline): KGHSH, LQKENI. The ends lost 3 bases at V and 3 bases at J; junction bases unmatched: 6. This CDR3 spans 16 amino acids. Both 60 Vbeta primers and 13 Jbeta primers went into the PCR. The table came from immunoSEQ multiplex PCR; TCRdb's copy has only in-frame clones and leaves some out. The repertoire holds around 280,000 clones, with roughly 90% as singletons. The specimen sequenced was PBMCs. The chain combines TRBV18 with TRBJ1-3, with 9 bases lining up with TRBD1. This TCR was sampled from a woman aged 18-29 years in good health and CMV-seronegative. CDR3: CASSPSDRGIGNTIYF. The CDR3 coding sequence is TGTGCCAGCTCACCTTCGGACAGGGGAATTGGAAACACCATATATTTT.